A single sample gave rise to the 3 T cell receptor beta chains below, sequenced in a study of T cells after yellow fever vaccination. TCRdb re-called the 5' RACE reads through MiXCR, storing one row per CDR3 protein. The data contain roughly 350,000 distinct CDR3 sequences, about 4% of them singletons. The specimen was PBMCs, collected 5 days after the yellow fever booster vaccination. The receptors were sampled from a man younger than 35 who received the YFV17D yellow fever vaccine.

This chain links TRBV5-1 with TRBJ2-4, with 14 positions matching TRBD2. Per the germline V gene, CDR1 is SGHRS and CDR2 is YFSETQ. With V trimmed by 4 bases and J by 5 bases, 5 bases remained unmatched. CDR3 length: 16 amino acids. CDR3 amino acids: CASSKGLAGEQNIQYF. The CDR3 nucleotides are TGCGCCAGCAGCAAGGGACTAGCGGGGGAACAAAACATTCAGTACTTC.

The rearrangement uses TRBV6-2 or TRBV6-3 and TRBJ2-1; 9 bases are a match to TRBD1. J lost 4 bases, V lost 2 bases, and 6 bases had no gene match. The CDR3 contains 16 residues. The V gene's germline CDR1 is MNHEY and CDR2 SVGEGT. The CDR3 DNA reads TGTGCCAGCAGTTACGGCTGGGACAGGGCTTACAATGAGCAGTTCTTC. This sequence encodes CASSYGWDRAYNEQFF.

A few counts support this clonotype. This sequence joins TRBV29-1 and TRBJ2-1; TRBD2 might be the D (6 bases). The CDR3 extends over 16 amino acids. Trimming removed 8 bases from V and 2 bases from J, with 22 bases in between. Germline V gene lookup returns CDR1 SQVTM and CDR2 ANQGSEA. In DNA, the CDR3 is TGCAGCACATGGGGGGTAGAGGGGCGCCCCTACAATGAGCAGTTCTTC. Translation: CSTWGVEGRPYNEQFF.